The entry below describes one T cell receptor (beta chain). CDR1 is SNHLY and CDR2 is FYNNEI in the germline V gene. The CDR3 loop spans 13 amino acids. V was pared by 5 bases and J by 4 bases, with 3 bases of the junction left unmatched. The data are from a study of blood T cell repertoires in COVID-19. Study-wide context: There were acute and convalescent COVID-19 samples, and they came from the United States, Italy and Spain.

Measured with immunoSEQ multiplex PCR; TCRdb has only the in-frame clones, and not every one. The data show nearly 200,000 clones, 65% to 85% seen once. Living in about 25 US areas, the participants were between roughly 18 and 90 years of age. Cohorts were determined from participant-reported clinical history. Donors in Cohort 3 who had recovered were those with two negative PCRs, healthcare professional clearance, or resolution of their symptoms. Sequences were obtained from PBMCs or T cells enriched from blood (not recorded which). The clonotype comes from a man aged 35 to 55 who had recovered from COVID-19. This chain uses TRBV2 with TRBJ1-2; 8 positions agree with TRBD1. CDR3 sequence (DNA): TGTGCCAGCAGTCCCGGACAGGGCTATGGCTACACCTTC. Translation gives CASSPGQGYGYTF. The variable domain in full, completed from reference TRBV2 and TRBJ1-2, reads EPEVTQTPSHQVTQMGQEVILRCVPISNHLYFYWYRQILGQKVEFLVSFYNNEISEKSEIFDDQFSVERPDGSNFTLKIRSTKLEDSAMYFCASSPGQGYGYTFGSGTRLTVV.